Sequencing of this T cell receptor (beta chain) was carried out in a study of blood T cell repertoires in COVID-19. Study background: Italy, Spain and the United States were the sources of the convalescent and acute COVID-19 samples. T cells, B-cell-depleted T cells, or PBMCs supplied cDNA or gDNA.

Per the original data handling: Quantification of nucleated cells was approximated via reference gene primer amplification. TCRdb's table, derived via immunoSEQ multiplex PCR, lists solely in-frame clones and lacks some. Clone size and V and J calls were adopted from that table, with D and trimming inferred from the DNA. Among about 64,000 clones listed, under 80% were seen once. Germline V gene sequence: CDR1 SGHDN, CDR2 FVKESK. The trim removed 4 bases at V and 2 bases at J, leaving 10 bases unmatched. This CDR3 comprises 16 residues. The chain carries TRBV14 and TRBJ2-7, with 8 nucleotides matching TRBD1. Specimen: peripheral blood. This clonotype was sampled from a human donor in a cohort sampled during active COVID-19. CDR3 residues: CASSRDLIQGAYEQYF. The CDR3 DNA sequence: TGTGCCAGCAGCCGCGATCTTATACAGGGGGCCTACGAGCAGTACTTC.